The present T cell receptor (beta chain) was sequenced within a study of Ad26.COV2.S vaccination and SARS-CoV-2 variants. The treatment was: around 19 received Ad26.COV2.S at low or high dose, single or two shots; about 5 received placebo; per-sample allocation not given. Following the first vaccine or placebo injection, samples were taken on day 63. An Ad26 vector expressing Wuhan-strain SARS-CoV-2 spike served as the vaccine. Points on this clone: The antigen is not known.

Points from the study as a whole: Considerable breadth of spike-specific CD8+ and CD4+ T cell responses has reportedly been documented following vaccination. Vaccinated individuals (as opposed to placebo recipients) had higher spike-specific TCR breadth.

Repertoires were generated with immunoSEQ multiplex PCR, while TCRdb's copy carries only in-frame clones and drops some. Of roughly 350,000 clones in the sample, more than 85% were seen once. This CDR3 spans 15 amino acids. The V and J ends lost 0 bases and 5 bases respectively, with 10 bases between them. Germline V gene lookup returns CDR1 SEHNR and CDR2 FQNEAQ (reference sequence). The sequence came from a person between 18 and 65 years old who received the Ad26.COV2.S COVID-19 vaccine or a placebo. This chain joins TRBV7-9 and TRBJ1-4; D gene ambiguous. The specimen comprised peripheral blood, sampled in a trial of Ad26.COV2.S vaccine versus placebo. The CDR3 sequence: CASSLARLENEKLFF. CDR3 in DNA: TGTGCCAGCAGCTTAGCGCGCTTGGAAAATGAAAAACTGTTTTTT.